This T cell receptor (beta chain) was captured by sequencing in a study of CD8 T cells in ankylosing spondylitis (dated by TCRdb to about 2017). Study-level background: To find TCR variants linked to disease, the study profiled T cell receptor beta repertoires in ankylosing spondylitis patients and healthy donors. In total, the full study cohort was made up of 110 or so healthy donors and 25 or so ankylosing spondylitis patients. Samples of peripheral blood were taken, and for ankylosing spondylitis patients, synovial fluid was collected as well. The full study reports these points: A TCR beta motif of 8 or 9 highly homologous amino acid variants appeared characteristic of blood from ankylosing spondylitis patients. The disease-linked clones had a CD8+ phenotype and were found at relatively low frequencies in peripheral blood. Some of the motif variants had been reported before in the synovial fluid and blood of reactive arthritis patients, a finding that suggests common disease-initiation mechanisms. Significant enrichment of the disease-linked clones was reported in matched synovial fluid samples from ankylosing spondylitis patients.

For this clonotype: The target of this receptor is not known. No much larger clonotype is one base removed from it; base qualities were not supplied.

Instrument used: Illumina HiSeq 2500. Quantitative 5'-RACE with molecular barcodes was the method used to prepare the TCR beta libraries. Processing in the source paper ran as follows. To identify disease-linked TCR variants, a new computational method was used, one built on a probabilistic model of VDJ rearrangement. TCRdb ran its own pipeline on the public reads, namely fastp trimming at Q25 and MiXCR clone calling, and kept in-frame beta chains. Every CDR3 protein is listed once, alongside the most common genes and DNA of its rows. V and J calls and clone size were set by TCRdb, not the authors. This sample has around 100,000 distinct CDR3 sequences in its table, and about 24% of those were observed once. The top ten hold 9% to 15% of the sample. Synovial fluid samples and blood samples obtained from the same ankylosing spondylitis patients were matched. At the junction V is shortened by 4 bases and J by 6 bases, with 11 bases in between. CDR3 length: 13 amino acids, cysteine to phenylalanine. This entry keeps only the CDR3 DNA: 39 bases, framed from base 1. Reading the germline V gene gives CDR1 SGHRS and CDR2 YFSETQ.

In this chain, TRBV5-1 is recombined with TRBJ2-1; the D gene assignment is ambiguous. Source material: synovial fluid, either unsorted or a sorted T cell fraction (not recorded which). This clonotype was sampled from a male donor with ankylosing spondylitis. The sequenced DNA is TGCGCCAGCAGCCTATTTCCCGGCAATGAGCAGTTCTTC. Its protein product is CASSLFPGNEQFF.